Listed here are 5 T cell receptor beta chains from one sample, sequenced in a study of cytomegalovirus exposure and HLA in healthy donors. The study ran its PCR with 60 Vbeta and 13 Jbeta primers. Profiled with immunoSEQ multiplex PCR; TCRdb holds only in-frame clones, not every one. The sample shows about 160,000 clones, around 80% of them seen only once. The sample was PBMCs. The receptor set was obtained from a woman in her forties or fifties in good health and CMV-seropositive.

This rearrangement joins TRBV29-1 to TRBJ2-3; possible D gene TRBD2, 5 bases. This CDR3 region has 12 residues. Deletions cut 6 bases from V and 3 bases from J, with 10 bases between. CDR1 SQVTM and CDR2 ANQGSEA come from the germline V gene. The CDR3 loop reads CSVPSGTDTQYF. The CDR3 nucleotides are TGCAGCGTCCCCTCGGGGACAGATACGCAGTATTTT.

V and J are TRBV7-2 and TRBJ2-7; the match to TRBD1 covers 7 bases. With V trimmed by 5 bases and J by 2 bases, 6 bases remained unmatched. Germline-derived CDR1 and CDR2 are SGHTA and FQGNSA. The CDR3 length is 14 residues. The CDR3 region has the DNA TGTGCCAGCAGCCTTTACAGGGGCCCCTACGAGCAGTACTTC. It yields the protein CASSLYRGPYEQYF.

J is TRBJ1-4 and V is TRBV7-6, with 8 bases matching TRBD1. The V gene end was trimmed by 5 bases and the J gene end by 8 bases; junction bases not matched to a gene: 16. In germline, CDR1 is SGHVS, CDR2 FNYEAQ. There are 17 residues in the CDR3. Here the CDR3 DNA reads TGTGCCAGCAGCCCAAGCCTAACGGGACAGGTTATCGAAAAACTGTTTTTT. Residues: CASSPSLTGQVIEKLFF.

This CDR3 is CASSESRGRGRNEQYF. The CDR3 DNA reads as TGTGCCAGCAGTGAAAGTAGGGGCAGGGGGCGAAACGAGCAGTACTTC. The chain links TRBV25-1 to TRBJ2-7; 8 bases agree with TRBD1. With V trimmed by 2 bases and J by 5 bases, 11 bases remained unmatched. The CDR3 has 16 residues. CDR1 and CDR2 from the germline V gene are MGHDK and SYGVNS.

This chain links TRBV6-5 with TRBJ1-2, with TRBD1 matching 7 bases. The germline V gene has CDR1 MNHEY and CDR2 SVGAGI. Trimming at V came to 6 bases and at J to 4 bases, leaving 5 bases not matched to a gene. The CDR3 runs to 13 residues. DNA for the CDR3: TGTGCCAGCAGCCAGGACAGGTTCTATGGCTACACCTTC. Protein sequence: CASSQDRFYGYTF.